Here is one T cell receptor (beta chain) with its context. The CDR3 contains 15 residues. With 3 bases clipped from V and 2 bases from J, the junction kept 4 bases outside the gene matches. Germline V gene sequence: CDR1 SGDLS, CDR2 YYNGEE. The data belong to a study of blood T cell repertoires in COVID-19. Study details: PBMCs, B-cell-depleted T cells, or T cells were the source of the cDNA or gDNA that made up the material.

Authors' processing steps: From reference gene primer amplification, estimates of nucleated cell counts were derived. Generated by immunoSEQ multiplex PCR, the TCRdb table keeps only in-frame clones and is missing some. V, J and clone size were drawn from that table, and D and trimming were deduced from the DNA. The sample consists of roughly 230,000 clones, about 85% of them appearing once. The chain uses TRBV9 and TRBJ1-3; 8 nucleotides agree with TRBD1. The clonotype comes from a woman aged 80 or older with COVID-19, enrolled during active disease. The sequenced material came from peripheral blood. The CDR3 spells CASSEWTGTGNTIYF. For the CDR3, the DNA is TGTGCCAGCAGCGAGTGGACAGGGACTGGAAACACCATATATTTT.